A single sample gave rise to the 5 T cell receptor beta chains below, sequenced in a study of blood T cells in healthy people across ages. The second PCR ran 7 to 11 cycles with a sample-barcoded 5' primer and J-beta primers. TCRdb independently ran MiXCR on the 5' RACE reads; one entry per CDR3 protein. This sample has more than 550,000 distinct CDR3 sequences; approximately 21% occur once, and the top ten carry roughly a fifth. Sequences were obtained from blood. The receptors were gathered from an older man in good health.

The chain uses TRBV20-1 and TRBJ2-1, with a tentative D call TRBD2 (6 bases). The CDR3 sequence is 15 residues long. The germline V gene has CDR1 DFQATT and CDR2 SNEGSKA (reference sequence). V lost 2 bases to trimming and J lost 6 bases, with 17 bases between them. The CDR3 here is CSARQDYTRFNEQFF. The CDR3 DNA follows: TGCAGTGCTAGACAGGACTACACTCGATTCAATGAGCAGTTCTTC.

This clonotype was found a few times. This rearrangement joins TRBV6-2 or TRBV6-3 to TRBJ2-7; D is unresolved. This CDR3 is built from 17 residues. CDR1 and CDR2 (germline): MNHEY, SVGEGT. V gave up 7 bases and J gave up 1 base, with 23 bases separating them. The DNA for the CDR3 is TGTGCCAGCACCATGGGCGGTTCAGGTCCAGCATCCTACGAGCAGTACGTC. It yields the protein CASTMGGSGPASYEQYV.

This clonotype was observed a few times. The V gene is TRBV6-2 or TRBV6-3, the J gene TRBJ1-1, with D possibly matching TRBD1 (5 bases). The V end was cut by 6 bases, the J end by 11 bases, with 13 bases between. Per germline, CDR1 MNHEY and CDR2 SVGEGT. The CDR3 totals 11 residues. The CDR3 loop is CASRRGTRAFF. CDR3 coding DNA: TGTGCCAGCAGGAGAGGGACGCGGGCTTTCTTT.

V is TRBV6-5 and J is TRBJ2-1, with D possibly being TRBD1 (5 bases). The CDR3 covers 13 residues. In germline, CDR1 is MNHEY, CDR2 SVGAGI. The V and J ends lost 7 bases and 4 bases respectively, with 11 bases between them. CDR3 sequence (DNA): TGTGCCAGCAATTCTCCAGGGTACAATGAGCAGTTCTTC. Protein: CASNSPGYNEQFF.

This clonotype has more than one count but fewer than ten. V is TRBV7-6 and J is TRBJ2-3, with D unresolved. Germline V gene data show CDR1 as SGHVS and CDR2 as FNYEAQ. The CDR3 totals 18 residues. V was cut by 4 bases and J by 0 bases, with 20 bases left in between. As DNA, the CDR3 is TGTGCCAGCAGCTACCGGGCCTCCCTTTCCCCGAGCACAGATACGCAGTATTTT. It translates to CASSYRASLSPSTDTQYF. The full variable domain, completed using reference TRBV7-6 and TRBJ2-3, is GAGVSQSPRYKVTKRGQDVALRCDPISGHVSLYWYRQALGQGPEFLTYFNYEAQQDKSGLPNDRFSAERPEGSISTLTIQRTEQRDSAMYRCASSYRASLSPSTDTQYFGPGTRLTVL.